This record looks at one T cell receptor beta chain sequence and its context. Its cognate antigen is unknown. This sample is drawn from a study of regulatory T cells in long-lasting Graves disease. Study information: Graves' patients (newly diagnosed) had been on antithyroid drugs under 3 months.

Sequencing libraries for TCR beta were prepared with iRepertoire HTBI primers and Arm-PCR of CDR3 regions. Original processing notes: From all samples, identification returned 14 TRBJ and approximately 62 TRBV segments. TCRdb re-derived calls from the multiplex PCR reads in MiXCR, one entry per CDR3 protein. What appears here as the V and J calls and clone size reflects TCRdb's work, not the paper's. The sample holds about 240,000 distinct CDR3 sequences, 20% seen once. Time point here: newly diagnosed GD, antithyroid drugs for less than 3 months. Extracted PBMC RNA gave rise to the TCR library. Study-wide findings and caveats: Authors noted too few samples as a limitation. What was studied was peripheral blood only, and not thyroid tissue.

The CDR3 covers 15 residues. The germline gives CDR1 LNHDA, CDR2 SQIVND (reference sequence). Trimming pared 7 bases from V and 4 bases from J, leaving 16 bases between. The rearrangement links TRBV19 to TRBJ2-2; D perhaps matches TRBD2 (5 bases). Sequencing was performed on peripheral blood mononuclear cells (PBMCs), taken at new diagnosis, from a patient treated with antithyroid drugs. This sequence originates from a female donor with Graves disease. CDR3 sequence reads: CASKVRGAFTGELFF. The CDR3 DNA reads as TGTGCCAGTAAGGTCCGGGGAGCCTTCACCGGGGAGCTGTTTTTT.